The 22 T cell receptor beta chains reported below all come from one sample, sequenced in a study of T cell responses to AZD1222 COVID-19 vaccine. Method: immunoSEQ multiplex PCR; TCRdb's copy keeps in-frame clones and lacks some. The table shows about 120,000 clones, with about 90% occurring only once. Specimen: peripheral blood, collected on day 0 of AZD1222 vaccination. All receptors come from an adult in good health.

The J gene is TRBJ1-6, the V gene TRBV30, with D perhaps TRBD1 (5 bases). The CDR3 has 11 amino acids. V was pared by 1 base and J by 15 bases, with 10 bases between. Germline assignment: CDR1 GTSNPN and CDR2 SVGIG (reference sequence). The CDR3: CAWSARGSLHF. In DNA, the CDR3 is TGTGCCTGGAGTGCTCGGGGCAGCCTCCACTTT.

This clone was counted a single time. This chain connects TRBV19 to TRBJ2-4; D remains unclear. CDR1 and CDR2 (germline): LNHDA, SQIVND (reference sequence). The germline V and J ends were trimmed by 9 bases and 7 bases, with 22 bases remaining between them. The CDR3 extends over 15 amino acids. CDR3 DNA: TGTGCCAGCAAAAGACCGGTGGGTGGTGAGAACATTCAGTACTTC. It translates to CASKRPVGGENIQYF.

This chain uses TRBV5-4 with TRBJ1-4; no clear D gene. The germline V gene encodes CDR1 SGHNT and CDR2 YYREEE (reference sequence). This CDR3 spans 13 amino acids. V was pared by 1 base and J by 5 bases, with 6 bases between. The DNA for the CDR3 is TGTGCCAGCAGCTTGCAACTCAATGAAAAACTGTTTTTT. It encodes CASSLQLNEKLFF.

The chain carries TRBV6-4 and TRBJ1-1; no clear D gene. There are 13 residues in the CDR3. Germline V gene lookup returns CDR1 MRHNA and CDR2 SNTAGT. Trimming removed 3 bases from V and 3 bases from J, with 8 bases in between. The DNA of the CDR3 is TGTGCCAGCAGTGAGGTGGAGCACACTGAAGCTTTCTTT. It translates to CASSEVEHTEAFF.

The chain recombines TRBV7-9 with TRBJ1-3; D not certain. Per the germline V gene, CDR1 is SEHNR and CDR2 is FQNEAQ (reference sequence). This CDR3 has 14 residues. V was trimmed by 5 bases and J by 0 bases, leaving 8 bases between them. CDR3 DNA: TGTGCCAGCAGCCAAATTCCCTCTGGAAACACCATATATTTT. It yields the protein CASSQIPSGNTIYF.

This sequence joins TRBV14 and TRBJ2-7; 7 bases agree with TRBD1. V lost 3 bases to trimming and J lost 3 bases; unmatched junction nucleotides: 5. Germline V gene sequence: CDR1 SGHDN, CDR2 FVKESK. The CDR3 totals 14 residues. In nucleotides, the CDR3 is TGTGCCAGCAGCCAGAGACAGGGTCTCTACGAGCAGTACTTC. Amino acids: CASSQRQGLYEQYF.

The chain has TRBV5-4 and TRBJ2-7; TRBD1 matches 8 bases. This CDR3 is 13 amino acids long. After removal of 6 bases from V and 4 bases from J, the junction contained 6 bases not matched to a gene. In germline, CDR1 is SGHNT, CDR2 YYREEE (reference sequence). This CDR3 is CASTMDRVYEQYF. CDR3 nucleotide sequence: TGTGCCAGCACCATGGACAGGGTTTACGAGCAGTACTTC.

This rearrangement joins TRBV2 to TRBJ2-5, with TRBD1 as a possible D gene (5 bases). V lost 7 bases and J lost 2, with 11 bases in between. The germline V gene encodes CDR1 SNHLY and CDR2 FYNNEI. CDR3 length: 13 residues. The CDR3, as DNA: TGTGCCAGCATTTGGACACAGCAAGAGACCCAGTACTTC. It specifies CASIWTQQETQYF.

The chain couples TRBV19 to TRBJ2-7; D may match TRBD1 or TRBD2 (6 bases each). The length of the CDR3 is 16 residues. In germline, CDR1 is LNHDA, CDR2 SQIVND (reference sequence). V lost 5 bases, J lost 1 base, and 18 bases lay in between. The CDR3 nucleotides read TGTGCCAGTAGTGCTCCGGGGGCGGGGAAGTCCTACGAGCAGTACTTC. Protein: CASSAPGAGKSYEQYF.

The rearrangement uses TRBV6-6 and TRBJ2-1; D is perhaps TRBD1 or TRBD2 (5 bases each). The V gene's germline CDR1 is MNHNY and CDR2 SVGAGI (reference sequence). This CDR3 contains 15 residues. The germline V and J ends were trimmed by 0 bases and 1 base, with 7 bases remaining between them. CDR3 nucleotide sequence: TGTGCCAGCAGTTACTCGGGGGTTTCCTACAATGAGCAGTTCTTC. This gives the protein CASSYSGVSYNEQFF.

The chain is built from TRBV11-2 and TRBJ2-3, with 14 bases aligning to TRBD2. The CDR3 is 15 residues long. Germline loops: CDR1 SGHAT, CDR2 FQNNGV. The V and J ends lost 5 bases and 3 bases, in that order; junction bases with no gene match: 1. This chain's CDR3 is CASSGLAGGTDTQYF. The CDR3, as DNA: TGTGCCAGCAGCGGACTAGCGGGAGGAACAGATACGCAGTATTTT. The whole variable domain, remainder taken from reference TRBV11-2 and TRBJ2-3, is EAGVAQSPRYKIIEKRQSVAFWCNPISGHATLYWYQQILGQGPKLLIQFQNNGVVDDSQLPKDRFSAERLKGVDSTLKIQPAKLEDSAVYLCASSGLAGGTDTQYFGPGTRLTVL.

The rearrangement joins TRBV2 to TRBJ1-2, with TRBD1 as a possible D gene (6 bases). The germline V and J ends were trimmed by 4 bases and 1 base, with 19 bases remaining between them. This CDR3 spans 17 amino acids. CDR1 SNHLY and CDR2 FYNNEI come from the germline V gene. The CDR3 region has the DNA TGTGCCAGCAGTGTCCCTCCTAACAGGGAGATTAACTATGGCTACACCTTC. Translated: CASSVPPNREINYGYTF.

The rearrangement joins TRBV6-4 to TRBJ2-1, with TRBD1 as a possible D gene (5 bases). Germline V gene sequence: CDR1 MRHNA, CDR2 SNTAGT. The CDR3 loop spans 13 amino acids. The V gene lost 6 bases and the J gene lost 4 bases, with 10 bases spanning the gap. This CDR3 is CASSLTDYNEQFF. Written as DNA, the CDR3 is TGTGCCAGCAGCCTGACAGATTACAATGAGCAGTTCTTC.

The V gene is TRBV28, the J gene TRBJ1-2; 11 bases match TRBD1. The length of the CDR3 is 16 residues. Germline lookup yields CDR1 MDHEN and CDR2 SYDVKM. J gave up 3 bases and V 11 bases, and 14 bases lay outside the gene matches. DNA for the CDR3: TGTGCCGGGCGACGGACAGGGGGCGCCCGGGACTATGGCTACACCTTC. Translating it yields CAGRRTGGARDYGYTF.

This chain uses TRBV6-5 with TRBJ1-1; D is undetermined. CDR3 size: 14 residues. CDR1 MNHEY and CDR2 SVGAGI come from the germline V gene. Trimming took 6 bases from V and 1 from J, leaving 12 bases between them. CDR3 sequence: CASRGLGQNTEAFF. CDR3 sequence (DNA): TGTGCCAGCAGAGGGTTGGGTCAGAACACTGAAGCTTTCTTT.

The chain employs TRBV2 and TRBJ1-5; no definite D call. In germline, CDR1 is SNHLY, CDR2 FYNNEI. The CDR3 spans 13 residues. V dropped 4 bases and J dropped 4 bases, with 8 bases sitting between them. CDR3 nucleotides: TGTGCCAGCAGTGTGTCTCCTAATCAGCCCCAGCATTTT. It is translated as CASSVSPNQPQHF.

V is TRBV5-1 and J is TRBJ2-3; possibly TRBD2 for D (5 bases). The germline CDR1 and CDR2 sequences are SGHRS and YFSETQ. This CDR3 region has 15 residues. V dropped 0 bases and J dropped 0 bases, with 8 bases sitting between them. The CDR3 here is CASSLVASSTDTQYF. The DNA of the CDR3 is TGCGCCAGCAGCTTGGTGGCTAGCAGCACAGATACGCAGTATTTT.

The chain uses TRBV28 and TRBJ1-2, with a tentative D call TRBD1 (5 bases). V shed 4 bases and J shed 4 bases, with 13 bases lying between them. The CDR3 is 14 amino acids. Germline values: CDR1 MDHEN, CDR2 SYDVKM. CDR3 nucleotide sequence: TGTGCCAGCAGTTCCTCGGGTGGGGGCTATGGCTACACCTTC. It is translated as CASSSSGGGYGYTF.

The rearrangement links TRBV5-5 to TRBJ1-2; D uncertain. With 4 bases removed from V and 1 base from J, the gap between germline ends came to 11 bases. In germline, CDR1 is SGHKS, CDR2 YYEKEE (reference sequence). The CDR3 consists of 14 residues. CDR3 sequence (DNA): TGTGCCAGCAGCCCAGCGGCGGTTAACTATGGCTACACCTTC. Its protein is CASSPAAVNYGYTF. The full variable domain, in which reference TRBV5-5 and TRBJ1-2 provide the parts outside the CDR3, is DAGVTQSPTHLIKTRGQQVTLRCSPISGHKSVSWYQQVLGQGPQFIFQYYEKEERGRGNFPDRFSARQFPNYSSELNVNALLLGDSALYLCASSPAAVNYGYTFGSGTRLTVV.

The genes are TRBV27 and TRBJ2-1; 8 bases match TRBD1. This CDR3 region has 18 residues. After removal of 2 bases from V and 2 bases from J, the junction contained 11 bases not matched to a gene. Germline CDR1 MNHEY, CDR2 SMNVEV (reference sequence). CDR3 DNA: TGTGCCAGCAGTTTAGTTGACAGGGGACCCCCACCCTACAATGAGCAGTTCTTC. It codes for CASSLVDRGPPPYNEQFF.

The chain has TRBV6-1 and TRBJ2-2, with TRBD2 identical over 14 bases. V was pared by 0 bases and J by 8 bases, with 2 bases of the junction left unmatched. CDR1 is MNHNS, CDR2 SASEGT, per germline. The CDR3 runs to 16 residues. The CDR3 DNA reads as TGTGCCAGCAGTGAAGCCGGACTAGCGGGAGGTGGGGAGCTGTTTTTT. It specifies CASSEAGLAGGGELFF.

The V call is TRBV2, the J call TRBJ1-4; 9 nucleotides line up with TRBD1. The germline gives CDR1 SNHLY, CDR2 FYNNEI. Trimming removed 6 bases from V and 8 bases from J; junction bases left unmatched: 7. This CDR3 spans 14 amino acids. The CDR3 DNA sequence: TGTGCCAGCAGCACCGGGACAGGGAGGGAAAAACTGTTTTTT. Its translation: CASSTGTGREKLFF.